These T cell receptor beta chains were read from a single sample in a study of T cells in Graves' hyperthyroidism and ophthalmopathy. TCRdb reprocessed the multiplex PCR reads via MiXCR and lists one record per CDR3 protein. Of fewer than 650,000 distinct CDR3 sequences listed, 12% to 15% are singletons. The sample was blood. The receptors come from a woman in her late teens or twenties with Graves' ophthalmopathy. The conserved cysteine and the conserved F or W are not part of the CDR3 here. Each record gives: V gene, CDR3 protein.

v_gene: TRBV19; CDR3aa: ASTPPWDRNNEQF
v_gene: TRBV12-3/TRBV12-4; CDR3aa: ASSLETGGRGYT
v_gene: TRBV5-5; CDR3aa: ASSYRDNSPLH
v_gene: TRBV6-2/TRBV6-3; CDR3aa: ASSYSTGWYGGLLDEQY
v_gene: TRBV7-2; CDR3aa: ASSLVAGATNYGYT
v_gene: TRBV12-3/TRBV12-4; CDR3aa: ASSPSPGQGKNYGYT
v_gene: TRBV11-3; CDR3aa: ASSLESGGDYPPLGLSTDTQC
v_gene: TRBV19; CDR3aa: ASSSGLSRTYEQY
v_gene: TRBV5-4; CDR3aa: ASSPGPDRIPLTDTQY
v_gene: TRBV11-2; CDR3aa: ASSFDRGRGGANVLT
v_gene: TRBV12-3/TRBV12-4; CDR3aa: ASSPSGPHNEQF
v_gene: TRBV3-1; CDR3aa: ASSQVVGGKLF
v_gene: TRBV5-1; CDR3aa: ASSLWQDSYEQY
v_gene: TRBV5-1; CDR3aa: ASGSLAGGIYEQY
v_gene: TRBV5-1; CDR3aa: ASRWTSGGGDEQF
v_gene: TRBV12-3/TRBV12-4; CDR3aa: ASSTGTANQPQH
v_gene: TRBV2; CDR3aa: ASSDSGVGELF